A selection of T cell receptor beta chains follows, all from one sample in a study of read filtering for tumor transcriptome and immune sequencing. TCRdb passed the reads through MiXCR, listing each CDR3 protein once. Found here are roughly 130,000 distinct CDR3 sequences, 10% to 15% of them singletons; the top ten hold 11%. The sample taken for sequencing was a population of CD138-negative cells sorted from bone marrow. These TCRs come from a donor at least 40 years old with multiple myeloma. CDR3s leave out the opening cysteine and the closing phenylalanine or tryptophan. Each record gives: V gene, J gene, CDR3 protein.

V gene: TRBV3-1
J gene: TRBJ1-5
CDR3 protein: ASSQDGYQPQH

V gene: TRBV12-3/TRBV12-4
J gene: TRBJ2-1
CDR3 protein: ASSFQRGGYNEQF

V gene: TRBV7-8
J gene: TRBJ1-1
CDR3 protein: ASSSFRNTEAF

V gene: TRBV7-9
J gene: TRBJ1-2
CDR3 protein: ASSLEAGSYGYT

V gene: TRBV29-1
J gene: TRBJ2-3
CDR3 protein: SAKDGRTDTQY

V gene: TRBV29-1
J gene: TRBJ2-3
CDR3 protein: SVARPAAVTDTQY

V gene: TRBV20-1
J gene: TRBJ1-1
CDR3 protein: SARPAGRMNTEAF

V gene: TRBV3-1
J gene: TRBJ2-7
CDR3 protein: ATTPSGLAGGEQY

V gene: TRBV4-1
J gene: TRBJ2-1
CDR3 protein: ASTPDSGSYNEQF

V gene: TRBV5-4
J gene: TRBJ1-4
CDR3 protein: ASSLAPGTVT

V gene: TRBV29-1
J gene: TRBJ1-1
CDR3 protein: SGTRDRRNTEAF

V gene: TRBV6-1
J gene: TRBJ2-6
CDR3 protein: ASSSGDAGANVLT

V gene: TRBV5-1
J gene: TRBJ2-7
CDR3 protein: ASSSITSGLGEQY

V gene: TRBV15
J gene: TRBJ2-3
CDR3 protein: ATRGQGRIPDTQY

V gene: TRBV30
J gene: TRBJ1-1
CDR3 protein: AWSGGAPRAF

V gene: TRBV5-1
J gene: TRBJ2-7
CDR3 protein: ASSLGPAETYEQY

V gene: TRBV20-1
J gene: TRBJ2-5
CDR3 protein: SARPAAQETQY

V gene: TRBV7-2
J gene: TRBJ1-5
CDR3 protein: ASSLRTGLNQPQH

V gene: TRBV12-3/TRBV12-4
J gene: TRBJ1-1
CDR3 protein: ASTKGWGIGRTEAF

V gene: TRBV7-9
J gene: TRBJ2-1
CDR3 protein: ASSFYRDNNEQF

V gene: TRBV7-9
J gene: TRBJ2-1
CDR3 protein: ASSLGTVGGDEQF

V gene: TRBV7-2
J gene: TRBJ2-2
CDR3 protein: ASSFSSGARTAGELF

V gene: TRBV7-2
J gene: TRBJ2-5
CDR3 protein: ASSLSPWTAQETQY

V gene: TRBV6-1
J gene: TRBJ2-3
CDR3 protein: ASRDRGTDTQY